Listed here are 10 T cell receptor beta chains from one sample, sequenced in a study of OX40 agonist ivuxolimab in advanced cancers. The repertoire was sequenced with immunoSEQ multiplex PCR; TCRdb's copy has only in-frame clones and lacks some. The sample has around 36,000 clones, roughly nine tenths seen once. The source was CD4+ or CD8+ T cells sorted from blood, collected in a trial of the OX40 agonist ivuxolimab. These receptors came from an adult with an advanced solid tumor such as melanoma, head and neck, liver or kidney cancer.

The CDR3 protein is CASKEGGLYGDYTF. In DNA form, the CDR3 reads TGTGCCAGCAAGGAGGGCGGCCTCTATGGAGACTACACCTTC. The rearrangement links TRBV2 to TRBJ1-2; no firm D call. Looked up from germline, CDR1 is SNHLY and CDR2 is FYNNEI. Deletions cut 7 bases from V and 10 bases from J, with 22 bases between. This CDR3 has 14 residues.

The V and J genes are TRBV5-6 and TRBJ2-7; TRBD1 might be the D (6 bases). Germline V gene lookup returns CDR1 SGHDT and CDR2 YYEEEE. This CDR3 is built from 16 residues. V was shortened by 3 bases and J by 0 bases, with 16 bases between the two germline ends. CDR3 nucleotides: TGTGCCAGCAGCTCCAAGACAGGTGAAAGCTCCTACGAGCAGTACTTC. Its translation: CASSSKTGESSYEQYF.

CDR3 sequence reads: CASSNLARSSTNEKLFF. CDR3 coding DNA: TGTGCCAGCAGCAACTTAGCGAGGAGTTCAACTAATGAAAAACTGTTTTTT. The chain carries TRBV11-2 and TRBJ1-4; D gene uncertain. Trimming shortened V by 5 bases and J by 0 bases, and 16 bases separated the two germline ends. Germline CDR1 and CDR2: SGHAT and FQNNGV. The CDR3 is 17 residues long.

This chain uses TRBV2 with TRBJ1-2, with D possibly TRBD1 on 5 matching bases. The length of the CDR3 is 10 residues. The germline V gene has CDR1 SNHLY and CDR2 FYNNEI. V dropped 8 bases and J dropped 6 bases, with 7 bases sitting between them. Here the CDR3 reads CASRGDGYTF. CDR3 coding DNA: TGTGCCAGCCGAGGGGATGGCTACACCTTC.

The sample holds one count of this clone. This chain links TRBV4-3 with TRBJ2-5; D may be TRBD1 (5 bases). The CDR3 extends over 15 amino acids. The V gene lost 0 bases and the J gene lost 4 bases, with 12 bases spanning the gap. Germline V gene data show CDR1 as LGHNA and CDR2 as YSLEER. The CDR3 DNA follows: TGCGCCAGCAGCCAAGACACGACAGTCCGAGAGACCCAGTACTTC. Encoded protein: CASSQDTTVRETQYF.

The chain carries TRBV4-1 and TRBJ2-5; a possible D gene is TRBD1 (5 bases). This CDR3 is 14 amino acids long. Germline values: CDR1 MGHRA, CDR2 YSYEKL. V was pared by 4 bases and J by 5 bases, with 14 bases between. The CDR3 loop reads CASSPRVKGETQYF. DNA for the CDR3: TGCGCCAGCAGCCCCCGCGTTAAGGGGGAGACCCAGTACTTC.

The rearrangement links TRBV9 to TRBJ1-1; 12 nucleotides agree with TRBD1. V dropped 0 bases and J dropped 8; count of bases not matched to a gene: 8. CDR1 is SGDLS and CDR2 is YYNGEE in the germline V gene. The CDR3 covers 16 residues. CDR3 in amino acids: CASSVAPSGTGGEAFF. CDR3 nucleotide sequence: TGTGCCAGCAGCGTAGCCCCCTCCGGGACAGGGGGCGAAGCTTTCTTT.

By share of the sample, this clone is medium-sized. The V call is TRBV4-1, the J call TRBJ2-7; a weak D match, TRBD2 (5 bases). The CDR3 totals 13 residues. V was clipped by 1 base and J by 6 bases, with 10 bases between them. The germline CDR1 and CDR2 sequences are MGHRA and YSYEKL. The CDR3: CASSQVPGFEQYF. The DNA for the CDR3 is TGCGCCAGCAGCCAAGTTCCGGGGTTCGAGCAGTACTTC.

This chain links TRBV19 with TRBJ1-3; the D is unclear. The germline CDR1 and CDR2 sequences are LNHDA and SQIVND (reference sequence). V dropped 8 bases and J dropped 0 bases, with 17 bases sitting between them. The CDR3 extends over 16 amino acids. CDR3 protein: CASRRGGAHSGNTIYF. CDR3 nucleotides: TGTGCCAGTCGCCGCGGCGGAGCGCACTCTGGAAACACCATATATTTT. The full variable domain, with the rest looked up from reference TRBV19 and TRBJ1-3, is DGGITQSPKYLFRKEGQNVTLSCEQNLNHDAMYWYRQDPGQGLRLIYYSQIVNDFQKGDIAEGYSVSREKKESFPLTVTSAQKNPTAFYLCASRRGGAHSGNTIYFGEGSWLTVV.

The chain links TRBV13 to TRBJ1-2; D is undetermined. V lost 5 bases and J lost 8, with 12 bases in between. The CDR3 runs to 12 residues. CDR1 and CDR2 (germline): PRHDT, FYEKMQ (reference sequence). CDR3 amino acids: CASSTTREGYTF. CDR3 in DNA: TGTGCCAGCAGCACCACAAGGGAAGGCTACACCTTC.